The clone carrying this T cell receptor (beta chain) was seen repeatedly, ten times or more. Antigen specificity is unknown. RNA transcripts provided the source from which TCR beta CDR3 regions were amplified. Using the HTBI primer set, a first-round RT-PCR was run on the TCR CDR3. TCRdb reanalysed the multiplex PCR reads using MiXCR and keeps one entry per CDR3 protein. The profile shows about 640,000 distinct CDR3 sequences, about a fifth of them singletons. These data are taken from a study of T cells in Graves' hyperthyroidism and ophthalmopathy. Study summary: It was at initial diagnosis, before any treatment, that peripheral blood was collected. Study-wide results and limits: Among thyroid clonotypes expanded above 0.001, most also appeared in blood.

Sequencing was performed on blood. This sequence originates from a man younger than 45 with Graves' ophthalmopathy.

CDR3: CASSFGLAGAVGLGTDTQYF. The CDR3 DNA reads as TGTGCCAGCAGCTTCGGACTAGCGGGAGCGGTGGGGCTCGGCACAGATACGCAGTATTTT. The chain uses TRBV7-9 and TRBJ2-3, with 13 bases lining up with TRBD2. CDR1 SEHNR and CDR2 FQNEAQ come from the germline V gene (reference sequence). Trimming at V came to 3 bases and at J to 1 base, leaving 13 bases not matched to a gene. This CDR3 region has 20 residues.